This T cell receptor (beta chain) appears in the sequencing data of a study of OX40 agonist ivuxolimab in advanced cancers. Study observations and caveats: Among the lowest peripheral clonal expansion occurred in 0.1-3.0 mg/kg partial responders.

Autoimmune disease history or systemic immunosuppression disqualified patients. Clones were read by immunoSEQ multiplex PCR, and TCRdb kept only the in-frame ones, dropping some. The repertoire consists of about 79,000 clones, with roughly 94% occurring once and the leading ten covering 9.6%. V lost 0 bases to trimming and J lost 1 base, with 8 bases between them. Germline lookup yields CDR1 SGHNT and CDR2 YYREEE (reference sequence). The CDR3 contains 14 residues. With regard to this clone: Its antigen is as yet unknown.

The chain uses TRBV5-4 and TRBJ2-7; D is unclear. This clonotype was sampled from an adult with an advanced solid tumor such as melanoma, head and neck, liver or kidney cancer. The sequenced sample was CD4+ or CD8+ T cells sorted from blood, obtained in a trial of the OX40 agonist ivuxolimab. For the CDR3, the DNA is TGTGCCAGCAGCTTGGATCTGGAATCCTACGAGCAGTACTTC. The encoded protein is CASSLDLESYEQYF. Full variable domain (remainder filled in from reference TRBV5-4 and TRBJ2-7): ETGVTQSPTHLIKTRGQQVTLRCSSQSGHNTVSWYQQALGQGPQFIFQYYREEENGRGNFPPRFSGLQFPNYSSELNVNALELDDSALYLCASSLDLESYEQYFGPGTRLTVT.